The T cell receptor (beta chain) described here comes from a study of molecular identifiers for immune sequencing clone quantification. A few counts support this clonotype. Antigen: not known. Study-wide findings and caveats: Effector cells had over 98% of their molecules in clones above 20 RNA copies, while naive cells had under 1%.

The use of previously described methods and listed TCR primers produced the bulk TCR libraries. MiXCR, run by TCRdb on the PCR reads, gives a single entry per CDR3 protein. The sample consists of about 100,000 distinct CDR3 sequences, roughly a third of them appearing once. Germline CDR1 and CDR2: MNHEY and SMNVEV (reference sequence). This CDR3 region has 16 residues. V dropped 5 bases and J dropped 1 base, with 16 bases sitting between them. This chain uses TRBV27 with TRBJ2-3, with TRBD2 as a possible D gene (5 bases). Sequenced material: naive CD8+ T cells from blood, with Jurkat cell RNA spiked in. The subset here: FACS-sorted CD8+CD4-CCR7+CD45RA+ naive T cells. The sequence was obtained from a human donor in good health. Some libraries in this study had Jurkat cell RNA spiked in. The CDR3 loop is CASSRWQDSRTDTQYF. CDR3 DNA sequence: TGTGCCAGCAGTCGGTGGCAGGACTCCCGCACAGATACGCAGTATTTT.